The clone carrying this T cell receptor beta chain showed up many times. Time point described: newly diagnosed GD, antithyroid drugs for less than 3 months. PBMC-extracted RNA yielded the TCR library. The data derive from a study of regulatory T cells in long-lasting Graves disease. With V trimmed by 6 bases and J by 4 bases, 8 bases remained unmatched. Germline V gene lookup returns CDR1 MDHEN and CDR2 SYDVKM. The CDR3 runs 14 residues. Arm-PCR of CDR3 regions with iRepertoire HTBI primers generated TCR beta libraries. TCRdb analysed the multiplex PCR reads with MiXCR anew, one entry per CDR3 protein. Of approximately 470,000 distinct CDR3 sequences listed, about 17% are singletons. The sample was also reused in another study, on T cells in Graves' hyperthyroidism and ophthalmopathy. That publication notes: RT-PCR in the first round (using the HTBI primer set) targeted the TCR CDR3.

This TCR derives from a man between 35 and 55 years old with Graves disease. The material sequenced was peripheral blood mononuclear cells (PBMCs), taken at new diagnosis, from a patient treated with antithyroid drugs. The genes are TRBV28 and TRBJ2-7; 8 positions agree with TRBD1. CDR3 sequence (DNA): TGTGCCAGCAGCCCAGGGGGCGGGATTTACGAGCAGTACTTC. Translation: CASSPGGGIYEQYF.